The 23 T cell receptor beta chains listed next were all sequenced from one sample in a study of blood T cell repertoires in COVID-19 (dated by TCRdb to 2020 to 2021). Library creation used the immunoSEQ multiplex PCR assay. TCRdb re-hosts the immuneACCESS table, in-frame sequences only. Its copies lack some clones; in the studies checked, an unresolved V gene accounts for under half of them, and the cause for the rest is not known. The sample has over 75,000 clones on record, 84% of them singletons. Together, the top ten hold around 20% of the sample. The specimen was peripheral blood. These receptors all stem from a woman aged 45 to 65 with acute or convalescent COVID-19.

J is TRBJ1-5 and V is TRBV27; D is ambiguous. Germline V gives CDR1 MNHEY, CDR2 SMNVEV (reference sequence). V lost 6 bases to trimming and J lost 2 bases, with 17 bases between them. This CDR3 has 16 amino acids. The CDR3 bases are TGTGCCAGCAGCCGGTTCGTGGACGGGGGCAATCAGCCCCAGCATTTT. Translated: CASSRFVDGGNQPQHF.

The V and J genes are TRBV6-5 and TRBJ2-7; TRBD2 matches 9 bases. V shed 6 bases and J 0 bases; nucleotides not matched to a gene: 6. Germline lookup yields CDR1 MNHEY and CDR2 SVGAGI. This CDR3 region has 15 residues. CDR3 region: CASSPTSGVSYEQYF. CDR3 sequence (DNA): TGTGCCAGCAGCCCGACTAGCGGAGTCTCCTACGAGCAGTACTTC.

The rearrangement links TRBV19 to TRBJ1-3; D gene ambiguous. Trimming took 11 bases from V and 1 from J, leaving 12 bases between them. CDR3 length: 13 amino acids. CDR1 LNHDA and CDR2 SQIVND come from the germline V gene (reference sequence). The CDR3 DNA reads TGTGCCGGCCGACATCTTTCTGGAAACACCATATATTTT. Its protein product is CAGRHLSGNTIYF.

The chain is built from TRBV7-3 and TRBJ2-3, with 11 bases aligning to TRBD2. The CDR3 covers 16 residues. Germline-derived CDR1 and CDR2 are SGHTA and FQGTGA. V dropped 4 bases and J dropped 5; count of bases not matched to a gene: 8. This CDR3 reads CASSSLAGGPEDTQYF. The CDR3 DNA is TGTGCCAGCAGCTCCTTAGCGGGGGGGCCCGAAGATACGCAGTATTTT. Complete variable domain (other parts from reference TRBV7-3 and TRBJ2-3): GAGVSQTPSNKVTEKGKYVELRCDPISGHTALYWYRQSLGQGPEFLIYFQGTGAADDSGLPNDRFFAVRPEGSVSTLKIQRTERGDSAVYLCASSSLAGGPEDTQYFGPGTRLTVL.

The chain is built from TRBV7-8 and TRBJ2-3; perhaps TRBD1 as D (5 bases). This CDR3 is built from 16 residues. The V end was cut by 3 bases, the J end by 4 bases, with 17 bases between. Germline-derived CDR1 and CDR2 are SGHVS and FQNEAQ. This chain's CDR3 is CASSFRARSSSDTQYF. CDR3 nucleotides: TGTGCCAGCAGCTTCAGGGCTAGGAGTTCCTCAGATACGCAGTATTTT.

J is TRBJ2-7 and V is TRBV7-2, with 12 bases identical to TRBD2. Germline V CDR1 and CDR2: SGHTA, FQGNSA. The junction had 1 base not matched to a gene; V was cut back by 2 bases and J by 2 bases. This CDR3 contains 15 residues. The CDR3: CASSLRLAGAYEQYF. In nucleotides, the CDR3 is TGTGCCAGCAGCTTAAGACTAGCGGGAGCCTACGAGCAGTACTTC.

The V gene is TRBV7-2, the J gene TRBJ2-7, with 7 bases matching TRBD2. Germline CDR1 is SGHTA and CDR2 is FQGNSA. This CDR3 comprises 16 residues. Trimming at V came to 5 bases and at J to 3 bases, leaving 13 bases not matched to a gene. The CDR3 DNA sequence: TGTGCCAGCAGCCCAGGACGGGGGGTTCGTGACTACGAGCAGTACTTC. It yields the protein CASSPGRGVRDYEQYF.

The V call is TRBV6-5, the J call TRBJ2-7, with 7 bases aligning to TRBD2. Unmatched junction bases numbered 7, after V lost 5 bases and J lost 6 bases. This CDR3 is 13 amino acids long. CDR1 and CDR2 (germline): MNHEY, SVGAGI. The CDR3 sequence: CASSIQTGGEQYF. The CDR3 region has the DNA TGTGCCAGCAGTATACAGACGGGGGGCGAGCAGTACTTC.

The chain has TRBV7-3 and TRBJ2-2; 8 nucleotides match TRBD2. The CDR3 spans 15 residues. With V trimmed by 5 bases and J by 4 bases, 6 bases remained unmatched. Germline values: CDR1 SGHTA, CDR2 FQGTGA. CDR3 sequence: CASSPGGLITGELFF. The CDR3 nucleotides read TGTGCCAGCAGCCCGGGGGGGCTGATCACCGGGGAGCTGTTTTTT.

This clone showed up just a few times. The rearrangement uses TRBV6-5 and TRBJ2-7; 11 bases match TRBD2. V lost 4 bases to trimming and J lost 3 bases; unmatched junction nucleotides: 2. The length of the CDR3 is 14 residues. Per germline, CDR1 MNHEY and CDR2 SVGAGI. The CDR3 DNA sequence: TGTGCCAGCAGTTCAGGGACTAGCGGCTACGAGCAGTACTTC. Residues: CASSSGTSGYEQYF.

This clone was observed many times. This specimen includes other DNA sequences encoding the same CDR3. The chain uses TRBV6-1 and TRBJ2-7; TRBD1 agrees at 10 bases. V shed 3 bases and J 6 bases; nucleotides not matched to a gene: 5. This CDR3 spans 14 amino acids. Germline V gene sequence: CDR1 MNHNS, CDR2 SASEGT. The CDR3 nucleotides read TGTGCCAGCAGTGACGGGACAGGGGTCGGCGAGCAGTACTTC. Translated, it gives CASSDGTGVGEQYF.

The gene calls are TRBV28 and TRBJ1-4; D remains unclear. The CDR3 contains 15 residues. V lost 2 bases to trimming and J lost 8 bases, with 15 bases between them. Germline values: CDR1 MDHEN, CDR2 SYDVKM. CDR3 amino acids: CASSLGVGGVEKLFF. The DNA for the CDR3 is TGTGCCAGCAGTTTAGGGGTAGGCGGGGTAGAAAAACTGTTTTTT.

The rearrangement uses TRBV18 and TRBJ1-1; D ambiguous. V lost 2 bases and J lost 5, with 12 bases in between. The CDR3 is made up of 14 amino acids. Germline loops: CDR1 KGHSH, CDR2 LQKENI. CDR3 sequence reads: CASSPFEGATEAFF. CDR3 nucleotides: TGTGCCAGCTCACCATTTGAGGGTGCGACTGAAGCTTTCTTT.

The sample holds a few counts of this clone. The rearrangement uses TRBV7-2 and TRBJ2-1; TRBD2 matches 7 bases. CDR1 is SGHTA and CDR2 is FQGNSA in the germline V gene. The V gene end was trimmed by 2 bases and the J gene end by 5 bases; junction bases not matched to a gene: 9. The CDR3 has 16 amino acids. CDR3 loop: CASSLTSGTTNNEQFF. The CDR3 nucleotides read TGTGCCAGCAGCTTAACTTCCGGGACTACCAACAATGAGCAGTTCTTC.

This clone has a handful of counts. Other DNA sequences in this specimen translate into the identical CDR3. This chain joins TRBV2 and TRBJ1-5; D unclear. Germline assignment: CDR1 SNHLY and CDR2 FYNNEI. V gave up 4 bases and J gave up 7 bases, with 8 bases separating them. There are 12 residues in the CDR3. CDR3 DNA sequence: TGTGCCAGCAGTGCTCCCGTCCAGCCCCAGCATTTT. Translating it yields CASSAPVQPQHF.

The CDR3 nucleotides read TGTGCCAGTACCCCACGCGGCCCCAATCAGCCCCAGCATTTT. As protein: CASTPRGPNQPQHF. The rearrangement links TRBV19 to TRBJ1-5, with D uncertain. The length of the CDR3 is 14 residues. In germline, CDR1 is LNHDA, CDR2 SQIVND (reference sequence). V lost 7 bases and J lost 3, with 13 bases in between.

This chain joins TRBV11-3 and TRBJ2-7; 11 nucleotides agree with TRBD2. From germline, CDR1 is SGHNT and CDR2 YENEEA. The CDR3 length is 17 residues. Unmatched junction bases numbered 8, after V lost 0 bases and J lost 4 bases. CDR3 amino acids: CASSLDRSSGRRYEQYF. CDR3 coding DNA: TGTGCCAGCAGCTTAGATAGGTCTAGCGGGAGGAGGTACGAGCAGTACTTC.

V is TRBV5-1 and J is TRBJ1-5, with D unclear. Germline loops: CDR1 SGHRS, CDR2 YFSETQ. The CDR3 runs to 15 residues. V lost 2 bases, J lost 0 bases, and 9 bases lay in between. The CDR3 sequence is CASSLMGVSNQPQHF. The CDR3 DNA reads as TGCGCCAGCAGCTTAATGGGCGTTAGCAATCAGCCCCAGCATTTT.

The CDR3 spells CASSQDGGNGQPQHF. The CDR3 DNA follows: TGTGCCAGCAGCCAGGACGGGGGAAACGGGCAGCCCCAGCATTTT. The gene calls are TRBV5-5 and TRBJ1-5, with D tentatively TRBD1 (5 bases). CDR3 size: 15 residues. The germline CDR1 and CDR2 sequences are SGHKS and YYEKEE (reference sequence). Trimming shortened V by 4 bases and J by 7 bases, and 18 bases separated the two germline ends.

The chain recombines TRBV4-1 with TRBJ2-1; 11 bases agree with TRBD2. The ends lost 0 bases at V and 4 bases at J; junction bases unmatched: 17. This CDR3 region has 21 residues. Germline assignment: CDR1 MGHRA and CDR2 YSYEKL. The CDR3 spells CASSQDPLGGVAGGPYNEQFF. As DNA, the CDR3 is TGCGCCAGCAGCCAAGATCCCCTTGGGGGTGTAGCGGGGGGGCCATACAATGAGCAGTTCTTC.

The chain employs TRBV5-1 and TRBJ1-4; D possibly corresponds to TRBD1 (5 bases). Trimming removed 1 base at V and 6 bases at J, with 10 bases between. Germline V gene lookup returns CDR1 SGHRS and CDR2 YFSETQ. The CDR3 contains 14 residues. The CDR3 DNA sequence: TGCGCCAGCAGCTTGTCCAGGGCAGATGAAAAACTGTTTTTT. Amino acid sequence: CASSLSRADEKLFF.

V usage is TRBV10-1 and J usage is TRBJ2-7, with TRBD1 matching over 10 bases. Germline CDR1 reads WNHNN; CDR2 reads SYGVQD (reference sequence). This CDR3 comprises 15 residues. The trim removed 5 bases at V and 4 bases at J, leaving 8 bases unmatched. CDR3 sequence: CASSQGTGERYEQYF. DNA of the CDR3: TGCGCCAGCAGTCAAGGGACAGGGGAACGGTACGAGCAGTACTTC.

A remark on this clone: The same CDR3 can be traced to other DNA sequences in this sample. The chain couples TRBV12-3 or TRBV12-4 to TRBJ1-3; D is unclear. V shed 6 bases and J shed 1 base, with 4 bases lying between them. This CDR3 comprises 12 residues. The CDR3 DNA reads TGTGCCAGCAGCCCATCTGGAAACACCATATATTTT. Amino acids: CASSPSGNTIYF.